A selection of T cell receptor beta chains follows, all from one sample in a study of CXCR3-negative and CXCR3-positive naive CD8 T cells. From its re-call of the 5' RACE reads, TCRdb lists each CDR3 protein once, without DNA. Its clone listing holds 120,000 to 150,000 distinct CDR3 sequences. The sequencing input was naive CXCR3+ CD8+ T cells from blood. The receptors derive from a human donor in good health. Some clones in this sample may be carry-over from other donors' samples. The CDR3 runs from the conserved cysteine through the conserved F or W.

13	TRBV7-9	TRBJ1-1	CASSLGANTEAFF
15	TRBV6-5	TRBJ1-5	CASSPFRGGNQPQHF
14	TRBV12-3/TRBV12-4	TRBJ2-3	CASSLVPSTDTQYF
16	TRBV5-1	TRBJ2-1	CASSFSGKGAYNEQLF
18	TRBV18	TRBJ2-1	CASSPPGPETISYNEQFF
14	TRBV7-2	TRBJ2-7	CASSPGRGNYEQYF
13	TRBV12-3/TRBV12-4	TRBJ1-2	CASSAGRGGGYTF
14	TRBV27	TRBJ1-1	CASSLWAEATEAFF
15	TRBV7-9	TRBJ1-1	CASSSGTDHNTEAFF
15	TRBV5-5	TRBJ1-1	CASSLSDLMNTEAFF
15	TRBV20-1	TRBJ2-1	CSARDIGGGINEQFF
17	TRBV6-2/TRBV6-3	TRBJ2-1	CASSSGLAGGSYNEQFF
16	TRBV29-1	TRBJ2-7	CSVELRGDRLPYEQYF
14	TRBV7-9	TRBJ1-5	CASSSSTGGQPQHF
14	TRBV3-1	TRBJ2-3	CASSPLVESDTQYF
14	TRBV29-1	TRBJ2-1	CSVEGLVVPDEQFF
14	TRBV4-1	TRBJ2-7	CASSQDRNSYEQYF
11	TRBV29-1	TRBJ1-4	CSVEQGEKLFF
15	TRBV29-1	TRBJ2-3	CSVVGRGQITDTQYF
14	TRBV12-3/TRBV12-4	TRBJ2-1	CASRAPGAYNEQFF
14	TRBV29-1	TRBJ1-1	CSVDLGHGNTEAFF
16	TRBV5-1	TRBJ2-7	CASSVEAGASVLEQYF
14	TRBV29-1	TRBJ2-1	CSDRDRSLPNEQFF
16	TRBV6-5	TRBJ2-3	CASSYSTAGSTDTQYF
18	TRBV12-3/TRBV12-4	TRBJ2-7	CASSLEASGRSHSYEQYF
15	TRBV7-2	TRBJ1-3	CASSLFQASGNTIYF
15	TRBV28	TRBJ2-3	CASSEGFGPTDTQYF
15	TRBV15	TRBJ2-1	CATSKLAGIYNEQFF
16	TRBV18	TRBJ2-7	CASSPPEGGDYYEQYF
14	TRBV28	TRBJ1-1	CASSLSGQGTEAFF
14	TRBV30	TRBJ2-7	CAWEASGGTYEQYF
16	TRBV29-1	TRBJ2-7	CSVERGTGLTSYEQYF
17	TRBV9	TRBJ2-1	CASSEPRVGGPYNEQFF
14	TRBV6-2/TRBV6-3	TRBJ1-5	CASSKGREGQPQHF
15	TRBV7-9	TRBJ2-5	CASSKLREKEETQYF
12	TRBV29-1	TRBJ1-2	CSVGEGLHGYTF
12	TRBV30	TRBJ2-7	CAYGSTSFEQYF
15	TRBV15	TRBJ1-2	CATSRDQGAVYGYTF
15	TRBV6-4	TRBJ1-2	CASSPGPDPLYGYTF
15	TRBV7-9	TRBJ2-3	CASSPTVASTDTQYF
12	TRBV29-1	TRBJ1-2	CGQTDGSYGYTF
18	TRBV12-3/TRBV12-4	TRBJ1-2	CASSGVEDILITNYGYTF
17	TRBV11-2	TRBJ2-2	CPSGPQRGTTNTGELFF
12	TRBV11-2	TRBJ2-7	CASSLATGEQYF